These 26 T cell receptor beta chains came from one sample sequenced in a study of T cell responses to AZD1222 COVID-19 vaccine. Method: immunoSEQ multiplex PCR; TCRdb's copy keeps in-frame clones and lacks some. The sample consists of about 150,000 clones, more than 85% of them appearing once. Sequenced material: peripheral blood, taken after recovery from COVID-19. Source of these receptors: an adult who had recovered from COVID-19.

The chain recombines TRBV5-1 with TRBJ2-3; maybe TRBD2 (6 bases). The germline V and J ends were trimmed by 3 bases and 2 bases, with 19 bases remaining between them. The CDR3 sequence is 17 residues long. Germline V gives CDR1 SGHRS, CDR2 YFSETQ. For the CDR3, the DNA is TGCGCCAGCAGCTGGTGGATGGAGGGACTCGCCACAGATACGCAGTATTTT. Its translation is CASSWWMEGLATDTQYF.

This clone appeared once. The chain is built from TRBV14 and TRBJ2-7; no firm D call. The CDR3 runs to 13 residues. In germline, CDR1 is SGHDN, CDR2 FVKESK. Trimming left V 0 bases short and J 8 bases short, with 11 bases between. The CDR3 here is CASSQDSVQQQYF. CDR3 DNA sequence: TGTGCCAGCAGCCAAGATTCGGTCCAACAGCAGTACTTC.

The chain uses TRBV19 and TRBJ2-3; 15 bases are shared with TRBD2. This CDR3 comprises 17 residues. V dropped 9 bases and J dropped 0; count of bases not matched to a gene: 7. Looked up from germline, CDR1 is LNHDA and CDR2 is SQIVND (reference sequence). The CDR3 protein is CASTGLAGGHSTDTQYF. Here the CDR3 DNA reads TGTGCCAGCACCGGACTAGCGGGAGGGCACAGCACAGATACGCAGTATTTT.

The genes are TRBV28 and TRBJ1-5; tentative D call: TRBD1 (5 bases). This CDR3 is built from 13 residues. Trimming took off 9 bases at V and 0 bases at J, with 9 bases between the two ends. Germline loops: CDR1 MDHEN, CDR2 SYDVKM. The CDR3 loop is CASGANSNQPQHF. Here the CDR3 DNA reads TGTGCCAGTGGGGCAAATAGCAATCAGCCCCAGCATTTT.

DNA of the CDR3: TGTGCCAGCAGTTCCCACTTAGGGGGGGCGAACTATGGCTACACCTTC. This encodes CASSSHLGGANYGYTF. J is TRBJ1-2 and V is TRBV27; possibly TRBD1 for D (6 bases). The germline V gene encodes CDR1 MNHEY and CDR2 SMNVEV (reference sequence). The CDR3 loop spans 16 amino acids. Between the trimmed V and J ends, which lost 4 bases and 2 bases, there was a span of 17 bases.

Ten or more counts support this clone. V usage is TRBV27 and J usage is TRBJ2-1; 8 bases fit TRBD2. CDR1 and CDR2 (germline): MNHEY, SMNVEV (reference sequence). Losses at the gene ends were 0 bases for V and 4 bases for J; bases not matched to a gene: 2. CDR3 length: 15 residues. CDR3 bases: TGTGCCAGCAGTTTATCGGTAGCGGGGTACAATGAGCAGTTCTTC. Its protein product is CASSLSVAGYNEQFF.

This chain connects TRBV18 to TRBJ1-3; D ambiguous. This CDR3 is built from 15 residues. V shed 2 bases and J shed 0 bases, with 8 bases lying between them. CDR1 and CDR2 from the germline V gene are KGHSH and LQKENI. As DNA, the CDR3 is TGTGCCAGCTCACCAGCGAGGGACTCTGGAAACACCATATATTTT. It is translated as CASSPARDSGNTIYF.

The chain joins TRBV5-6 to TRBJ1-6; maybe TRBD1 (5 bases). Germline assignment: CDR1 SGHDT and CDR2 YYEEEE. The CDR3 extends over 13 amino acids. Trimming took 3 bases from V and 10 from J, leaving 11 bases between them. The CDR3 DNA follows: TGTGCCAGCAGCTACCCCGGGGACTCACCCCTCCACTTT. It yields the protein CASSYPGDSPLHF.

This chain links TRBV27 with TRBJ2-2, with 11 bases identical to TRBD2. Germline-derived CDR1 and CDR2 are MNHEY and SMNVEV (reference sequence). CDR3 length equals 19 residues. V shed 6 bases and J 3 bases; nucleotides not matched to a gene: 15. CDR3 sequence: CASSPSRDSGRADTGELFF. CDR3 sequence (DNA): TGTGCCAGCAGCCCCAGCCGTGATAGCGGGAGGGCTGACACCGGGGAGCTGTTTTTT.

This rearrangement joins TRBV10-3 to TRBJ1-5; 10 positions match TRBD1. V lost 0 bases, J lost 5 bases, and 7 bases stayed unmatched. This CDR3 is 17 amino acids long. Per the germline V gene, CDR1 is ENHRY and CDR2 is SYGVKD. The CDR3 bases are TGTGCCATCAGTGAGTCTTCCGGGACAGGGGTATATCAGCCCCAGCATTTT. This encodes CAISESSGTGVYQPQHF.

V gene TRBV5-6 combines with J gene TRBJ2-3; D may be TRBD1 or TRBD2 (7 bases each). CDR1 and CDR2 from the germline V gene are SGHDT and YYEEEE. Trimming took 7 bases from V and 4 from J, leaving 16 bases between them. The CDR3 is 14 amino acids. The CDR3, as DNA: TGTGCCAGCCAGGGGGAGGGTTCGGCAGATACGCAGTATTTT. Residues: CASQGEGSADTQYF.

CDR3: CASKQGANEQYF. The CDR3 DNA follows: TGTGCCAGCAAACAGGGGGCCAACGAGCAGTACTTC. This chain links TRBV28 with TRBJ2-7; 9 bases match TRBD1. CDR1 is MDHEN, CDR2 SYDVKM, per germline. This CDR3 has 12 residues. J gave up 5 bases and V 7 bases, and 3 bases lay outside the gene matches.

The J gene is TRBJ1-3, the V gene TRBV7-2, with no clear D. Trimming shortened V by 1 base and J by 0 bases, and 7 bases separated the two germline ends. CDR1 is SGHTA, CDR2 FQGNSA, per germline. CDR3 length: 15 amino acids. The CDR3 sequence is CASSLGLISGNTIYF. The CDR3 nucleotides read TGTGCCAGCAGCTTAGGTCTGATCTCTGGAAACACCATATATTTT.

V and J are TRBV11-3 and TRBJ2-5; D possibly matches TRBD1 or TRBD2 (5 bases each). This CDR3 has 13 residues. In germline, CDR1 is SGHNT, CDR2 YENEEA. V gave up 1 base and J gave up 3 bases, with 6 bases separating them. The CDR3 DNA reads as TGTGCCAGCAGCTTAGGAGGGGAAGAGACCCAGTACTTC. This encodes CASSLGGEETQYF.

The chain links TRBV7-2 to TRBJ1-5; 7 nucleotides agree with TRBD1. The CDR3 is made up of 16 amino acids. CDR1 and CDR2 from the germline V gene are SGHTA and FQGNSA. The trim removed 0 bases at V and 4 bases at J, leaving 6 bases unmatched. The CDR3 DNA reads as TGTGCCAGCAGCTTAGCGCCCGGGACAGCTAATCAGCCCCAGCATTTT. Translated, it gives CASSLAPGTANQPQHF.

The CDR3 loop reads CASSYQMNTEAFF. CDR3 nucleotides: TGTGCCAGCAGTTATCAGATGAACACTGAAGCTTTCTTT. The gene calls are TRBV6-5 and TRBJ1-1; no definite D call. Germline loops: CDR1 MNHEY, CDR2 SVGAGI. CDR3 length: 13 amino acids. V lost 3 bases, J lost 0 bases, and 5 bases lay in between.

This chain uses TRBV3-1 (or the pseudogene TRBV3-2) with TRBJ2-3; possibly TRBD1 or TRBD2 for D (5 bases each). The V gene's germline CDR1 is LGHDT and CDR2 YNNKEL (reference sequence). The CDR3 totals 15 residues. V gave up 3 bases and J gave up 0 bases, with 10 bases separating them. The CDR3 DNA is TGTGCCAGCAGCCAGCCGGGACCCAGCACAGATACGCAGTATTTT. Amino acid sequence: CASSQPGPSTDTQYF.

The rearrangement joins TRBV9 to TRBJ1-1; possibly TRBD1 for D (5 bases). Trimming left V 4 bases short and J 1 base short, with 17 bases between. The CDR3 spans 16 residues. Germline V gene data show CDR1 as SGDLS and CDR2 as YYNGEE. CDR3 DNA: TGTGCCAGCAGCCCGGGGCAGCTTCCTCCGAACACTGAAGCTTTCTTT. This encodes CASSPGQLPPNTEAFF.

The gene calls are TRBV13 and TRBJ1-2; D unresolved. V shed 2 bases and J shed 5 bases, with 6 bases lying between them. CDR3 length equals 12 residues. Germline V gene lookup returns CDR1 PRHDT and CDR2 FYEKMQ (reference sequence). In DNA, the CDR3 is TGTGCCAGCAGCTTACAGGCATATGGCTACACCTTC. Its translation: CASSLQAYGYTF.

The chain links TRBV5-1 to TRBJ2-3; D assignment may be TRBD1 or TRBD2 (5 bases each). The CDR3 has 15 amino acids. V gave up 3 bases and J gave up 5 bases, with 16 bases separating them. Germline CDR1 reads SGHRS; CDR2 reads YFSETQ. The CDR3 here is CASSSSGTAGDTQYF. CDR3 coding DNA: TGCGCCAGCAGCTCCTCCGGGACGGCCGGAGATACGCAGTATTTT.

The chain recombines TRBV9 with TRBJ1-1; 7 bases map to TRBD1. Trimming at V came to 0 bases and at J to 1 base, leaving 9 bases not matched to a gene. Germline V CDR1 and CDR2: SGDLS, YYNGEE. The CDR3 length is 17 residues. CDR3 nucleotides: TGTGCCAGCAGCGTAGGCTATCAACAGGGGCGGAACACTGAAGCTTTCTTT. It yields the protein CASSVGYQQGRNTEAFF.

The gene calls are TRBV15 and TRBJ1-5, with a weak D call TRBD1 (5 bases). Trimming pared 0 bases from V and 2 bases from J, leaving 11 bases between. Germline V gene sequence: CDR1 LNHNV, CDR2 YYDKDF (reference sequence). This CDR3 has 16 amino acids. The chain's CDR3 is CATSRDKSRGNQPQHF. CDR3 DNA sequence: TGTGCCACCAGCAGAGACAAGTCCAGGGGCAATCAGCCCCAGCATTTT. Filled out from reference TRBV15 and TRBJ1-5, the complete variable domain reads DAMVIQNPRYQVTQFGKPVTLSCSQTLNHNVMYWYQQKSSQAPKLLFHYYDKDFNNEADTPDNFQSRRPNTSFCFLDIRSPGLGDTAMYLCATSRDKSRGNQPQHFGDGTRLSIL.

This sequence joins TRBV23-1 and TRBJ2-3, with unresolved D. TRBV23-1 is treated as an ORF (open reading frame) with a function not yet certain. V was clipped by 4 bases and J by 3 bases, with 14 bases between them. There are 15 residues in the CDR3. The CDR3 spells CASSLKRPRTDTQYF. CDR3 in DNA: TGCGCCAGCAGTCTTAAGAGACCACGGACAGATACGCAGTATTTT.

A single count supports this clone. The chain combines TRBV6-5 with TRBJ2-7; D gene ambiguous. The length of the CDR3 is 15 residues. Germline V lookup: CDR1 MNHEY, CDR2 SVGAGI. Trimming cost V 6 bases and J 0 bases, with 15 bases left between them. CDR3 bases: TGTGCCAGCAGCATCAACGCAGCCAGCTCCTACGAGCAGTACTTC. Encoded protein: CASSINAASSYEQYF.

The CDR3 nucleotides are TGTGCCAGCTCTGGGCCAGGGGGTCAGGATTCACCCCTCCACTTT. Its translation is CASSGPGGQDSPLHF. The V and J genes are TRBV18 and TRBJ1-6; 7 positions match TRBD1. Trimming removed 6 bases from V and 8 bases from J; junction bases left unmatched: 10. Germline loops: CDR1 KGHSH, CDR2 LQKENI. This CDR3 has 15 amino acids.

The chain employs TRBV6-5 and TRBJ1-4; a possible D gene is TRBD1 (6 bases). V was clipped by 8 bases and J by 3 bases, with 13 bases between them. CDR3 size: 14 residues. Germline loops: CDR1 MNHEY, CDR2 SVGAGI. The CDR3 nucleotides read TGTGCCAGCCGTAGGGGGGGGGCTAATGAAAAACTGTTTTTT. It yields the protein CASRRGGANEKLFF.